The 14 T cell receptor beta chains listed next were all sequenced from one sample in a study of blood T cell repertoires in COVID-19. TCRdb keeps only in-frame clones here, not all; method: immunoSEQ multiplex PCR. The sample shows 120,000 to 150,000 clones, around 82% of them seen only once. The sequencing input was peripheral blood. These receptors were taken from a human donor with acute or convalescent COVID-19. The donor label of this sample is uncertain.

This clone was picked up one time. V is TRBV11-3 and J is TRBJ2-5; 8 bases map to TRBD2. In germline, CDR1 is SGHNT, CDR2 YENEEA. V was clipped by 1 base and J by 5 bases; unmatched bases: 6. There are 15 residues in the CDR3. The CDR3 sequence: CASSLGAGEGETQYF. Here the CDR3 DNA reads TGTGCCAGCAGCTTAGGAGCGGGGGAGGGGGAGACCCAGTACTTC.

The chain couples TRBV10-3 to TRBJ1-2; D is ambiguous. The CDR3 is 12 residues long. Per the germline V gene, CDR1 is ENHRY and CDR2 is SYGVKD. DNA for the CDR3: TGTGGCGAGTTGGGCAGGTTCTATGGCTACACCTTC. It codes for CGELGRFYGYTF.

V is TRBV30 and J is TRBJ1-6; the D gene is possibly TRBD1 (6 bases). V was pared by 8 bases and J by 5 bases, with 19 bases between. CDR3 size: 15 residues. Germline CDR1 reads GTSNPN; CDR2 reads SVGIG (reference sequence). CDR3 protein: CAQGGPTSNNSPLHF. As DNA, the CDR3 is TGTGCCCAAGGGGGACCGACGTCAAATAATTCACCCCTCCACTTT.

This clone has more than one count but fewer than ten. The genes are TRBV10-1 and TRBJ2-4; 8 positions agree with TRBD2. Germline V gene lookup returns CDR1 WNHNN and CDR2 SYGVQD (reference sequence). Trimming at V came to 7 bases and at J to 1 base, leaving 9 bases not matched to a gene. The CDR3 contains 16 residues. CDR3 sequence reads: CASTPGGIRAKNIQYF. Here the CDR3 DNA reads TGCGCCAGCACCCCGGGGGGGATCCGGGCCAAAAACATTCAGTACTTC.

The rearrangement links TRBV11-2 to TRBJ2-5, with D perhaps TRBD2 (7 bases). This CDR3 spans 15 amino acids. Trimming took off 2 bases at V and 5 bases at J, with 15 bases between the two ends. CDR1 is SGHAT and CDR2 is FQNNGV in the germline V gene. In DNA form, the CDR3 reads TGTGCCAGCAGCTTATGGGGGGGCCGGGAGGAGACCCAGTACTTC. The encoded protein is CASSLWGGREETQYF.

The chain links TRBV29-1 to TRBJ1-1; D unresolved. Germline V gene data show CDR1 as SQVTM and CDR2 as ANQGSEA. The CDR3 spans 13 residues. Trimming took 2 bases from V and 1 from J, leaving 8 bases between them. This CDR3 is CSVEFGGNTEAFF. DNA for the CDR3: TGCAGCGTTGAATTCGGTGGGAACACTGAAGCTTTCTTT. Using reference TRBV29-1 and TRBJ1-1 for the parts outside the CDR3, the full variable domain is SAVISQKPSRDICQRGTSLTIQCQVDSQVTMMFWYRQQPGQSLTLIATANQGSEATYESGFVIDKFPISRPNLTFSTLTVSNMSPEDSSIYLCSVEFGGNTEAFFGQGTRLTVV.

By share, this clone ranks as medium-sized. The V gene is TRBV5-5, the J gene TRBJ1-2, with 11 bases fitting TRBD1. The J segment lost 7 bases and the V segment lost 1 base, leaving 9 bases of the junction unmatched. The CDR3 is 16 amino acids. Germline assignment: CDR1 SGHKS and CDR2 YYEKEE (reference sequence). CDR3 coding DNA: TGTGCCAGCAGCTTGTCCCCTGGACAGGGGGCTGCTGGCTACACCTTC. This translates into CASSLSPGQGAAGYTF.

The chain has TRBV7-6 and TRBJ2-7, with 11 bases lining up with TRBD2. CDR3 length: 15 residues. From germline, CDR1 is SGHVS and CDR2 FNYEAQ. Trimming removed 3 bases from V and 4 bases from J; junction bases left unmatched: 5. The CDR3 DNA sequence: TGTGCCAGCAGCTTGGGTAGCGGGGGGGTTTACGAGCAGTACTTC. It encodes CASSLGSGGVYEQYF.

V usage is TRBV6-2 or TRBV6-3 and J usage is TRBJ1-2, with 7 bases identical to TRBD1. Germline CDR1 reads MNHEY; CDR2 reads SVGEGT. This CDR3 has 13 amino acids. V shed 4 bases, J shed 7 bases, and the junction held 6 bases outside the gene matches. This CDR3 is CASSLGGVFGYTF. In DNA, the CDR3 is TGTGCCAGCAGTTTAGGGGGCGTCTTTGGCTACACCTTC.

The genes are TRBV11-2 and TRBJ1-5; D is undetermined. The CDR3 contains 13 residues. Germline lookup yields CDR1 SGHAT and CDR2 FQNNGV. Deletions cut 5 bases from V and 3 bases from J, with 8 bases between. The CDR3 DNA reads as TGTGCCAGCAGCGAGGGCCCCAATCAGCCCCAGCATTTT. This sequence encodes CASSEGPNQPQHF. Full variable domain (rest looked up from reference TRBV11-2 and TRBJ1-5): EAGVAQSPRYKIIEKRQSVAFWCNPISGHATLYWYQQILGQGPKLLIQFQNNGVVDDSQLPKDRFSAERLKGVDSTLKIQPAKLEDSAVYLCASSEGPNQPQHFGDGTRLSIL.

This chain connects TRBV19 to TRBJ2-5; TRBD1 agrees at 9 bases. Trimming took 11 bases from V and 5 from J; bases not matched to a gene: 12. The CDR3 is 14 amino acids. CDR1 and CDR2 (germline): LNHDA, SQIVND (reference sequence). This CDR3 reads CASSGQGLEETQYF. In DNA form, the CDR3 reads TGTGCCTCGTCGGGACAGGGCTTGGAGGAGACCCAGTACTTC. The full variable domain, completed using reference TRBV19 and TRBJ2-5, is DGGITQSPKYLFRKEGQNVTLSCEQNLNHDAMYWYRQDPGQGLRLIYYSQIVNDFQKGDIAEGYSVSREKKESFPLTVTSAQKNPTAFYLCASSGQGLEETQYFGPGTRLLVL.

This chain uses TRBV7-8 with TRBJ2-5; maybe TRBD2 (6 bases). The V end was cut by 6 bases, the J end by 2 bases, with 10 bases between. CDR1 SGHVS and CDR2 FQNEAQ come from the germline V gene. This CDR3 spans 13 amino acids. As DNA, the CDR3 is TGTGCCAGCAGTCCGGGGACTCAAGAGACCCAGTACTTC. This encodes CASSPGTQETQYF.

This rearrangement joins TRBV29-1 to TRBJ2-1, with TRBD2 as a possible D gene (6 bases). CDR1 is SQVTM, CDR2 ANQGSEA, per germline. Trimming pared 6 bases from V and 2 bases from J, leaving 17 bases between. The CDR3 covers 15 residues. This chain's CDR3 is CSVGLPITPYNEQFF. As DNA, the CDR3 is TGCAGCGTCGGACTACCTATAACTCCCTACAATGAGCAGTTCTTC.

The V and J genes are TRBV5-4 and TRBJ2-2; 8 positions match TRBD1. Trimming at V came to 6 bases and at J to 2 bases, leaving 6 bases not matched to a gene. Germline V gene lookup returns CDR1 SGHNT and CDR2 YYREEE (reference sequence). The CDR3 extends over 15 amino acids. CDR3 nucleotide sequence: TGTGCCAGCACCCTACAGGGGGTTAACACCGGGGAGCTGTTTTTT. This encodes CASTLQGVNTGELFF. The whole variable domain, filled in from reference TRBV5-4 and TRBJ2-2, reads ETGVTQSPTHLIKTRGQQVTLRCSSQSGHNTVSWYQQALGQGPQFIFQYYREEENGRGNFPPRFSGLQFPNYSSELNVNALELDDSALYLCASTLQGVNTGELFFGEGSRLTVL.